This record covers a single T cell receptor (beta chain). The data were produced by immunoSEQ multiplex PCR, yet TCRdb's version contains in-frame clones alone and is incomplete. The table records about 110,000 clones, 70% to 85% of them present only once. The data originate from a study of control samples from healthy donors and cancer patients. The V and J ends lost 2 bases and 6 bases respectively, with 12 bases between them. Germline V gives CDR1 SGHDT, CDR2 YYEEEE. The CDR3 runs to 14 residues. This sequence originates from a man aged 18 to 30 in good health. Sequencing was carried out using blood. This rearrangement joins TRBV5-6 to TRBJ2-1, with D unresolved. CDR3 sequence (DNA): TGTGCCAGCAGCTTAGGACCTAACATCAATGAGCAGTTCTTC. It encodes CASSLGPNINEQFF. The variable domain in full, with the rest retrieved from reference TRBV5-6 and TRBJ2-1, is DAGVTQSPTHLIKTRGQQVTLRCSPKSGHDTVSWYQQALGQGPQFIFQYYEEEERQRGNFPDRFSGHQFPNYSSELNVNALLLGDSALYLCASSLGPNINEQFFGPGTRLTVL.